These 4 T cell receptor beta chains came from one sample sequenced in a study of blood T cell repertoires in COVID-19. The assay was immunoSEQ multiplex PCR, and TCRdb's table has in-frame clones only and misses some. This repertoire shows fewer than 600,000 clones, 89% found once; its top ten account for roughly 0.84%. Sequencing was done on a sample of peripheral blood. The source of these receptors is a man between 18 and 35 years old with COVID-19, enrolled during active disease.

The chain has TRBV24-1 and TRBJ2-2; 7 nucleotides align to TRBD2. J gave up 2 bases and V 5 bases, and 10 bases lay outside the gene matches. CDR3 length equals 17 residues. Germline V CDR1 and CDR2: KGHDR, SFDVKD. CDR3 DNA sequence: TGTGCCACCAGTGCCTCCGCAAGCGGGGCTAACACCGGGGAGCTGTTTTTT. Its translation: CATSASASGANTGELFF.

The chain combines TRBV12-3 or TRBV12-4 with TRBJ1-2, with D perhaps matching TRBD1 (5 bases). V lost 6 bases to trimming and J lost 8 bases, with 13 bases between them. The CDR3 runs to 12 residues. The CDR3 loop is CASSRRGGGYTF. In DNA, the CDR3 is TGTGCCAGCAGCCGGCGGGGCGGAGGCTACACCTTC.

The rearrangement uses TRBV2 and TRBJ2-1, with D perhaps matching TRBD1 (6 bases). V was trimmed by 4 bases and J by 0 bases, leaving 22 bases between them. Germline V gene lookup returns CDR1 SNHLY and CDR2 FYNNEI. The CDR3 consists of 19 residues. CDR3 DNA sequence: TGTGCCAGCAGTGGAGCATCTTGGGTACAGGGCAGCTCCTACAATGAGCAGTTCTTC. This codes for CASSGASWVQGSSYNEQFF.

This chain uses TRBV9 with TRBJ1-1; tentatively, D is TRBD1 (5 bases). Germline CDR1 SGDLS, CDR2 YYNGEE. V lost 0 bases and J 1 base, leaving 7 bases between the germline ends. CDR3 length equals 14 residues. DNA of the CDR3: TGTGCCAGCAGCGTAGGGGGCGCGAACACTGAAGCTTTCTTT. This codes for CASSVGGANTEAFF.